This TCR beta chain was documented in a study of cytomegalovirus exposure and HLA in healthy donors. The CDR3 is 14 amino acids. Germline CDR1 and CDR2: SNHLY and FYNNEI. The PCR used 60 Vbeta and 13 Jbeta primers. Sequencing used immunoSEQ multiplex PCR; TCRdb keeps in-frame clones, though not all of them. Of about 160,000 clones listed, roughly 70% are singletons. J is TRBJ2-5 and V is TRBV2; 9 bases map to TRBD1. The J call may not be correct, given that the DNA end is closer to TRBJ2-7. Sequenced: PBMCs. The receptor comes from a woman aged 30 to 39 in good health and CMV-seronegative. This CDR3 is CASIIQGARYEQYF. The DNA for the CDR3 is TGTGCCAGCATTATACAGGGGGCGCGATACGAGCAGTACTTC.